The 29 T cell receptor beta chains presented below share a single source sample, sequenced in a study of blood T cell repertoires in COVID-19. Assay: immunoSEQ multiplex PCR; the TCRdb copy retains only in-frame clones and omits some. The data show roughly 50,000 clones, over 75% seen once. Sequencing used peripheral blood. Receptors originate from a woman aged 35 to 49 with active COVID-19.

J is TRBJ1-1 and V is TRBV11-3; D uncertain. V dropped 0 bases and J dropped 0 bases, with 5 bases sitting between them. There are 14 residues in the CDR3. Germline V CDR1 and CDR2: SGHNT, YENEEA. DNA of the CDR3: TGTGCCAGCAGCTTAGATCTATTGAACACTGAAGCTTTCTTT. It encodes CASSLDLLNTEAFF.

The rearrangement joins TRBV18 to TRBJ1-2; D gene ambiguous. CDR3 size: 15 residues. Between the trimmed V and J ends, which lost 0 bases and 6 bases, there was a span of 14 bases. From germline, CDR1 is KGHSH and CDR2 LQKENI. DNA of the CDR3: TGTGCCAGCTCACCACCGACTGCCCCTAGGAATGGCTACACCTTC. Translation gives CASSPPTAPRNGYTF. The full variable domain, with the rest looked up from reference TRBV18 and TRBJ1-2, is NAGVMQNPRHLVRRRGQEARLRCSPMKGHSHVYWYRQLPEEGLKFMVYLQKENIIDESGMPKERFSAEFPKEGPSILRIQQVVRGDSAAYFCASSPPTAPRNGYTFGSGTRLTVV.

The chain joins TRBV6-5 to TRBJ2-1, with TRBD2 identical over 7 bases. Germline assignment: CDR1 MNHEY and CDR2 SVGAGI. The ends lost 4 bases at V and 5 bases at J; junction bases unmatched: 11. CDR3 length: 16 amino acids. In nucleotides, the CDR3 is TGTGCCAGCAGTTCCTTGAGCGGGGAATATGACAATGAGCAGTTCTTC. It specifies CASSSLSGEYDNEQFF.

V is TRBV20-1 and J is TRBJ1-2; D unresolved. CDR1 is DFQATT and CDR2 is SNEGSKA in the germline V gene (reference sequence). With 3 bases removed from V and 0 bases from J, the gap between germline ends came to 5 bases. This CDR3 has 12 residues. In nucleotides, the CDR3 is TGCAGTGCTAGTACTTCTAACTATGGCTACACCTTC. Its protein is CSASTSNYGYTF.

The J gene is TRBJ1-2, the V gene TRBV10-3; TRBD1 might be the D (5 bases). CDR1 and CDR2 from the germline V gene are ENHRY and SYGVKD. The CDR3 sequence is 16 residues long. V lost 0 bases and J 4 bases, leaving 15 bases between the germline ends. CDR3 nucleotide sequence: TGTGCCATCAGTGAGTCTGCAGGGTGGATAGGCTATGGCTACACCTTC. This sequence encodes CAISESAGWIGYGYTF.

This sequence joins TRBV7-9 and TRBJ2-2; 10 positions agree with TRBD2. The CDR3 totals 18 residues. Germline trimming cut 5 bases from V and 1 base from J; bases unmatched to any gene: 10. Per the germline V gene, CDR1 is SEHNR and CDR2 is FQNEAQ (reference sequence). The CDR3 reads CASSPRASGGLNTGELFF. As DNA, the CDR3 is TGTGCCAGCAGCCCCCGGGCTAGCGGGGGTCTGAACACCGGGGAGCTGTTTTTT.

This clone was seen a handful of times. The chain recombines TRBV14 with TRBJ2-7; D call uncertain. Germline CDR1 is SGHDN and CDR2 is FVKESK. The CDR3 sequence is 11 residues long. Trimming shortened V by 5 bases and J by 3 bases, and 5 bases separated the two germline ends. This CDR3 reads CASSNSYEQYF. CDR3 coding DNA: TGTGCCAGCAGCAACAGCTACGAGCAGTACTTC.

This clone has more than one count but fewer than ten. The genes are TRBV3-1 (or the pseudogene TRBV3-2) and TRBJ2-6; D remains unclear. Germline CDR1 LGHDT, CDR2 YNNKEL (reference sequence). Trimming took 1 base from V and 13 from J, leaving 8 bases between them. CDR3 length: 12 residues. Here the CDR3 reads CASSQASEVLTF. The CDR3 bases are TGTGCCAGCAGCCAAGCCTCGGAGGTCCTGACTTTC.

This sequence joins TRBV5-6 and TRBJ2-5, with 8 bases fitting TRBD1. The CDR3 runs 15 residues. The V and J ends lost 5 bases and 5 bases, in that order; junction bases with no gene match: 11. CDR1 and CDR2 from the germline V gene are SGHDT and YYEEEE. The CDR3 is CASRDRAQGRETQYF. The CDR3 coding sequence is TGTGCCAGCAGGGACAGGGCTCAGGGTCGGGAGACCCAGTACTTC.

The V and J genes are TRBV5-1 and TRBJ2-7, with 7 bases aligning to TRBD2. The V gene's germline CDR1 is SGHRS and CDR2 YFSETQ. The CDR3 has 14 amino acids. The J segment lost 4 bases and the V segment lost 7 bases, leaving 11 bases of the junction unmatched. As DNA, the CDR3 is TGCGCCAGCGCACCCTCGGGAGGAAGTTACGAGCAGTACTTC. It codes for CASAPSGGSYEQYF. The full variable domain, rest sourced from reference TRBV5-1 and TRBJ2-7, is KAGVTQTPRYLIKTRGQQVTLSCSPISGHRSVSWYQQTPGQGLQFLFEYFSETQRNKGNFPGRFSGRQFSNSRSEMNVSTLELGDSALYLCASAPSGGSYEQYFGPGTRLTVT.

The chain couples TRBV6-2 or TRBV6-3 to TRBJ2-3; tentatively, D is TRBD2 (6 bases). Germline V gene data show CDR1 as MNHEY and CDR2 as SVGEGT. Deletions cut 2 bases from V and 1 base from J, with 16 bases between. The CDR3 totals 17 residues. The CDR3 here is CASSYGMAGGGTDTQYF. CDR3 DNA: TGTGCCAGCAGTTACGGAATGGCAGGCGGGGGCACAGATACGCAGTATTTT.

This chain uses TRBV3-1 (or the pseudogene TRBV3-2) with TRBJ1-6, with 7 bases aligning to TRBD1. V was clipped by 2 bases and J by 7 bases; unmatched bases: 2. Germline CDR1 LGHDT, CDR2 YNNKEL (reference sequence). This CDR3 region has 14 residues. The CDR3 DNA follows: TGTGCCAGCAGCCAAATACAGGGGAATTCACCCCTCCACTTT. It specifies CASSQIQGNSPLHF.

The V gene is TRBV15, the J gene TRBJ2-5; D might be TRBD1 (6 bases). Germline CDR1 reads LNHNV; CDR2 reads YYDKDF (reference sequence). The CDR3 is made up of 14 amino acids. The V and J ends lost 3 bases and 4 bases respectively, with 12 bases between them. The CDR3 here is CATSSSDSRETQYF. As DNA, the CDR3 is TGTGCCACCAGCAGCTCGGACAGCCGAGAGACCCAGTACTTC.

The rearrangement joins TRBV7-9 to TRBJ2-7, with D possibly matching TRBD1 (5 bases). V lost 2 bases and J 2 bases, leaving 16 bases between the germline ends. The germline CDR1 and CDR2 sequences are SEHNR and FQNEAQ (reference sequence). The CDR3 sequence is 16 residues long. CDR3 bases: TGTGCCAGCAGCTTAAATCAAGGTGCAGGGCCCTACGAGCAGTACTTC. Amino acid sequence: CASSLNQGAGPYEQYF.

The chain joins TRBV18 to TRBJ2-2; no clear D. CDR1 is KGHSH and CDR2 is LQKENI in the germline V gene. V was shortened by 3 bases and J by 0 bases, with 11 bases between the two germline ends. The CDR3 runs 16 residues. The chain's CDR3 is CASSPTDSANTGELFF. CDR3 nucleotide sequence: TGTGCCAGCTCACCCACAGATTCTGCGAACACCGGGGAGCTGTTTTTT.

The chain has TRBV13 and TRBJ1-2; D is perhaps TRBD1 (5 bases). Germline values: CDR1 PRHDT, CDR2 FYEKMQ (reference sequence). This CDR3 contains 16 residues. Deletions cut 10 bases from V and 3 bases from J, with 24 bases between. The CDR3 loop reads CAIHLGGGDEDYGYTF. The DNA of the CDR3 is TGTGCCATCCATCTCGGGGGGGGTGATGAGGACTATGGCTACACCTTC.

V usage is TRBV7-8 and J usage is TRBJ2-2; 9 bases are shared with TRBD1. The junction had 14 bases not matched to a gene; V was cut back by 5 bases and J by 7 bases. This CDR3 is built from 17 residues. In germline, CDR1 is SGHVS, CDR2 FQNEAQ. The CDR3 here is CASSPGVRTGENGELFF. The CDR3 DNA follows: TGTGCCAGCAGCCCAGGGGTTCGGACAGGGGAAAACGGGGAGCTGTTTTTT.

This chain joins TRBV20-1 and TRBJ1-3; tentative D call: TRBD1 (5 bases). CDR3 length equals 14 residues. The germline V gene has CDR1 DFQATT and CDR2 SNEGSKA (reference sequence). V was pared by 3 bases and J by 4 bases, with 13 bases between. This CDR3 reads CSASRGDLGNTIYF. CDR3 nucleotides: TGCAGTGCTAGTCGGGGGGACCTGGGAAACACCATATATTTT.

Points on this clone: Distinct nucleotide sequences in the sample also encode this CDR3. The V gene is TRBV9, the J gene TRBJ2-5, with 8 bases identical to TRBD2. Germline V lookup: CDR1 SGDLS, CDR2 YYNGEE. The junction had 2 bases not matched to a gene; V was cut back by 2 bases and J by 5 bases. The CDR3 consists of 13 residues. CDR3 in DNA: TGTGCCAGCAGCGTTCGGGGGGGCGAGACCCAGTACTTC. This encodes CASSVRGGETQYF. The full variable domain, with the rest looked up from reference TRBV9 and TRBJ2-5, is DSGVTQTPKHLITATGQRVTLRCSPRSGDLSVYWYQQSLDQGLQFLIQYYNGEERAKGNILERFSAQQFPDLHSELNLSSLELGDSALYFCASSVRGGETQYFGPGTRLLVL.

V gene TRBV6-5 combines with J gene TRBJ1-1; D possibly corresponds to TRBD1 (6 bases). CDR3 size: 15 residues. Trimming removed 0 bases at V and 4 bases at J, with 12 bases between. CDR1 and CDR2 (germline): MNHEY, SVGAGI. The CDR3 region is CASSYSTQGGTEAFF. CDR3 in DNA: TGTGCCAGCAGTTACTCGACACAGGGTGGCACTGAAGCTTTCTTT.

CDR3 nucleotides: TGTGCCAGCAGAAAGACAGGGGCGTTGAGGGGAGATACGCAGTATTTT. Amino acids: CASRKTGALRGDTQYF. The chain joins TRBV2 to TRBJ2-3; 8 nucleotides agree with TRBD1. This CDR3 comprises 16 residues. With V trimmed by 6 bases and J by 5 bases, 13 bases remained unmatched. The germline V gene encodes CDR1 SNHLY and CDR2 FYNNEI.

The rearrangement links TRBV6-5 to TRBJ2-7; tentatively, D is TRBD1 (6 bases). The CDR3 covers 14 residues. Germline CDR1 and CDR2: MNHEY and SVGAGI. With 2 bases removed from V and 1 base from J, the gap between germline ends came to 9 bases. Written as DNA, the CDR3 is TGTGCCAGCAGTTACCAGACAGGTTCCTACGAGCAGTACTTC. Translation: CASSYQTGSYEQYF.

The CDR3 sequence: CSASLQGRLNGYTF. The CDR3 coding sequence is TGCAGTGCTAGTTTACAGGGACGGCTTAATGGCTACACCTTC. The chain links TRBV20-1 to TRBJ1-2, with a weak D call TRBD1 (6 bases). This CDR3 has 14 residues. V lost 3 bases and J lost 6, with 17 bases in between. Germline V gene sequence: CDR1 DFQATT, CDR2 SNEGSKA (reference sequence).

The genes are TRBV9 and TRBJ2-1; D might be TRBD1 (6 bases). The CDR3 extends over 16 amino acids. Germline V gene data show CDR1 as SGDLS and CDR2 as YYNGEE. V lost 3 bases to trimming and J lost 0 bases, with 13 bases between them. The CDR3 region has the DNA TGTGCCAGCAGCGCCGGTGGCAGGGGCTCCTACAATGAGCAGTTCTTC. Amino acid sequence: CASSAGGRGSYNEQFF.

This clone was picked up one time. The chain joins TRBV2 to TRBJ2-7; 8 bases align to TRBD1. CDR1 is SNHLY, CDR2 FYNNEI, per germline. The length of the CDR3 is 15 residues. The V and J ends lost 10 bases and 6 bases, in that order; junction bases with no gene match: 17. CDR3 DNA: TGTGCCACCGCCCCCCCCGGGACAGGTTCCCTCGAGCAGTACTTC. It yields the protein CATAPPGTGSLEQYF.

The chain carries TRBV19 and TRBJ2-1; D unresolved. Trimming took off 4 bases at V and 6 bases at J, with 13 bases between the two ends. CDR1 and CDR2 (germline): LNHDA, SQIVND (reference sequence). The CDR3 has 14 amino acids. CDR3: CASSTHPLFNEQFF. In nucleotides, the CDR3 is TGTGCCAGTAGTACACACCCCCTCTTCAATGAGCAGTTCTTC.

V gene TRBV15 combines with J gene TRBJ2-7, with unresolved D. The CDR3 contains 13 residues. The germline V gene has CDR1 LNHNV and CDR2 YYDKDF (reference sequence). Trimming pared 5 bases from V and 7 bases from J, leaving 15 bases between. CDR3 nucleotide sequence: TGTGCCACCAGCCGAGGACGGGTGCGGGAGCAGTACTTC. This encodes CATSRGRVREQYF. The variable domain in full, completed from reference TRBV15 and TRBJ2-7, reads DAMVIQNPRYQVTQFGKPVTLSCSQTLNHNVMYWYQQKSSQAPKLLFHYYDKDFNNEADTPDNFQSRRPNTSFCFLDIRSPGLGDTAMYLCATSRGRVREQYFGPGTRLTVT.

This clone was seen a single time. This rearrangement joins TRBV2 to TRBJ2-5, with TRBD1 identical over 7 bases. Losses at the gene ends were 11 bases for V and 3 bases for J; bases not matched to a gene: 9. There are 13 residues in the CDR3. CDR1 is SNHLY, CDR2 FYNNEI, per germline. The CDR3 sequence is CARGTVEEETQYF. The CDR3 DNA sequence: TGTGCCCGAGGGACAGTCGAGGAAGAGACCCAGTACTTC.

V and J are TRBV5-6 and TRBJ1-1; 8 bases are shared with TRBD1. Losses at the gene ends were 5 bases for V and 1 base for J; bases not matched to a gene: 7. This CDR3 comprises 15 residues. In germline, CDR1 is SGHDT, CDR2 YYEEEE. CDR3 region: CASRFRTGTNTEAFF. CDR3 in DNA: TGTGCCAGCAGATTCAGGACAGGGACGAACACTGAAGCTTTCTTT.